The table lists the clone carrying this TCR beta chain with a few counts. Its antigen is not identified. TCRdb reprocessed the 5' RACE reads via MiXCR and lists one record per CDR3 protein. Among 36,000 or so distinct CDR3 sequences, 13% were seen once, and the ten largest hold 32%. This sample stems from a study of CD8 T cells in ankylosing spondylitis. Study-level points and caveats: Apparently characteristic of ankylosing spondylitis blood was a TCR beta motif (about 8 highly homologous variants).

The CDR3 is 13 amino acids. The germline V and J ends were trimmed by 3 bases and 4 bases, with 9 bases remaining between them. In germline, CDR1 is KGHSH, CDR2 LQKENI. The specimen sequenced was synovial fluid, either unsorted or a sorted T cell fraction (not recorded which). This receptor was taken from a male donor with ankylosing spondylitis. The V gene is TRBV18, the J gene TRBJ1-1; D uncertain. CDR3 in DNA: TGTGCCAGCTCACCCAGTATGGGCACTGAAGCTTTCTTT. It is translated as CASSPSMGTEAFF.